Following are 26 T cell receptor beta chains from one sample sequenced in a study of cytomegalovirus exposure and HLA in healthy donors. PCR employed 60 Vbeta and 13 Jbeta primers. Clones were read by immunoSEQ multiplex PCR, and TCRdb kept only the in-frame ones, dropping some. The sample includes 130,000 to 150,000 clones, around 78% of them seen just once. Sequencing used PBMCs. These receptors all come from a man in his forties or fifties in good health and CMV-seropositive.

This chain links TRBV29-1 with TRBJ1-1; 9 positions agree with TRBD1. The CDR3 spans 19 residues. Germline CDR1 and CDR2: SQVTM and ANQGSEA. V dropped 4 bases and J dropped 2; count of bases not matched to a gene: 20. CDR3 nucleotide sequence: TGCAGCGTTGTGGACGGTTACGGCTACGGGGACAGGGCAAACACTGAAGCTTTCTTT. Translating gives CSVVDGYGYGDRANTEAFF.

This sequence joins TRBV18 and TRBJ1-5; D remains unclear. The CDR3 consists of 14 residues. Trimming stripped 4 bases from V and 5 bases from J, with 12 bases between. The V gene's germline CDR1 is KGHSH and CDR2 LQKENI. The CDR3 protein is CASSQTETYQPQHF. Written as DNA, the CDR3 is TGTGCCAGCTCACAAACAGAGACCTATCAGCCCCAGCATTTT.

V and J are TRBV30 and TRBJ2-3; D gene uncertain. The CDR3 is 13 amino acids. V lost 5 bases and J 2 bases, leaving 11 bases between the germline ends. Germline V gene sequence: CDR1 GTSNPN, CDR2 SVGIG (reference sequence). This CDR3 is CAWSNENTDTQYF. CDR3 in DNA: TGTGCCTGGTCTAACGAGAACACAGATACGCAGTATTTT.

This rearrangement joins TRBV27 to TRBJ2-1; TRBD2 matches 9 bases. The CDR3 sequence is 13 residues long. Germline CDR1 reads MNHEY; CDR2 reads SMNVEV (reference sequence). After removal of 7 bases from V and 8 bases from J, the junction contained 6 bases not matched to a gene. CDR3 amino acids: CASKTAGGHEQFF. DNA of the CDR3: TGTGCCAGCAAGACGGCGGGAGGGCATGAGCAGTTCTTC.

The J gene is TRBJ1-6, the V gene TRBV5-4, with 7 bases identical to TRBD1. V lost 0 bases and J lost 8; bases outside the gene matches: 8. Germline V gene sequence: CDR1 SGHNT, CDR2 YYREEE (reference sequence). CDR3 length equals 16 residues. As DNA, the CDR3 is TGTGCCAGCAGCTTGGCCCCGCAGGGGGTGGATTCACCCCTCCACTTT. Translation: CASSLAPQGVDSPLHF.

The chain couples TRBV7-9 to TRBJ1-2, with TRBD1 matching 9 bases. The ends lost 1 base at V and 2 bases at J; junction bases unmatched: 5. CDR3 length: 16 amino acids. Germline V gene sequence: CDR1 SEHNR, CDR2 FQNEAQ (reference sequence). The chain's CDR3 is CASSLGQGVSNYGYTF. CDR3 bases: TGTGCCAGCAGCTTAGGACAGGGGGTCTCCAACTATGGCTACACCTTC.

This clone was seen more than once but under ten times. The CDR3 reads CASSPRTGGVGPQHF. The CDR3 nucleotides read TGTGCCAGCAGCCCCCGGACAGGGGGCGTCGGGCCCCAGCATTTT. The chain joins TRBV7-8 to TRBJ1-5, with 11 bases lining up with TRBD1. Germline loops: CDR1 SGHVS, CDR2 FQNEAQ. V lost 5 bases, J lost 9 bases, and 9 bases stayed unmatched. The CDR3 consists of 15 residues.

This rearrangement joins TRBV7-9 to TRBJ1-2; unclear D gene. The CDR3 runs 13 residues. CDR1 and CDR2 from the germline V gene are SEHNR and FQNEAQ (reference sequence). Trimming pared 1 base from V and 3 bases from J, leaving 6 bases between. The CDR3 nucleotides read TGTGCCAGCAGCTTAGATCAGTACTATGGCTACACCTTC. Residues: CASSLDQYYGYTF. The entire variable domain, with the rest obtained from reference TRBV7-9 and TRBJ1-2, is as follows: DTGVSQNPRHKITKRGQNVTFRCDPISEHNRLYWYRQTLGQGPEFLTYFQNEAQLEKSRLLSDRFSAERPKGSFSTLEIQRTEQGDSAMYLCASSLDQYYGYTFGSGTRLTVV.

CDR3 DNA: TGCGCCAGCAGCTCCTATCAGAACACTGAAGCTTTCTTT. Translation: CASSSYQNTEAFF. V is TRBV5-1 and J is TRBJ1-1; D is uncertain. Trimming took off 3 bases at V and 1 base at J, with 7 bases between the two ends. This CDR3 region has 13 residues. Germline-derived CDR1 and CDR2 are SGHRS and YFSETQ.

The V gene is TRBV6-4, the J gene TRBJ2-1, with 11 bases that match TRBD2. Germline loops: CDR1 MRHNA, CDR2 SNTAGT. V lost 2 bases, J lost 10 bases, and 7 bases stayed unmatched. This CDR3 comprises 15 residues. The CDR3 is CASSDITSGSQEQFF. The CDR3 coding sequence is TGTGCCAGCAGTGACATAACTAGCGGGAGTCAAGAGCAGTTCTTC.

V and J are TRBV2 and TRBJ1-6; D may be TRBD1 (5 bases). V was cut by 4 bases and J by 4 bases, with 8 bases left in between. There are 14 residues in the CDR3. Germline CDR1 is SNHLY and CDR2 is FYNNEI. The CDR3 sequence: CASSATDYNSPLHF. DNA for the CDR3: TGTGCCAGCAGTGCGACAGATTATAATTCACCCCTCCACTTT.

This clone was detected a few times. V is TRBV19 and J is TRBJ2-1; 8 bases map to TRBD2. With 10 bases clipped from V and 4 bases from J, the junction kept 18 bases outside the gene matches. Per germline, CDR1 LNHDA and CDR2 SQIVND (reference sequence). CDR3 length equals 17 residues. CDR3 sequence: CATQPPKREKRYNEQFF. The CDR3, as DNA: TGTGCCACCCAACCCCCCAAGCGGGAGAAAAGGTACAATGAGCAGTTCTTC.

This chain links TRBV5-1 with TRBJ1-1; TRBD1 aligns across 7 bases. Trimming cost V 2 bases and J 11 bases; bases outside gene matches: 9. Germline CDR1 SGHRS, CDR2 YFSETQ. This CDR3 has 13 amino acids. The CDR3 reads CASSFDRDLYAFF. The CDR3 nucleotides are TGCGCCAGCAGCTTTGACAGGGACCTTTACGCTTTCTTT.

This clone was detected ten times or more. This chain uses TRBV5-1 with TRBJ2-7; 9 bases match TRBD2. The J segment lost 7 bases and the V segment lost 4 bases, leaving 0 bases of the junction unmatched. The CDR3 is 11 residues long. The germline V gene has CDR1 SGHRS and CDR2 YFSETQ. The chain's CDR3 is CASSLAGEQYF. The CDR3 DNA reads as TGCGCCAGCAGCCTAGCGGGGGAGCAGTACTTC.

The chain has TRBV27 and TRBJ2-7, with 8 bases fitting TRBD2. The trim removed 2 bases at V and 0 bases at J, leaving 3 bases unmatched. Germline lookup yields CDR1 MNHEY and CDR2 SMNVEV (reference sequence). The CDR3 totals 15 residues. The CDR3 region is CASSLREGGSYEQYF. DNA for the CDR3: TGTGCCAGCAGTTTACGGGAGGGCGGCTCCTACGAGCAGTACTTC.

The chain recombines TRBV19 with TRBJ1-2; 8 bases fit TRBD1. There are 14 residues in the CDR3. Germline V gene sequence: CDR1 LNHDA, CDR2 SQIVND (reference sequence). Trimming removed 5 bases from V and 9 bases from J; junction bases left unmatched: 11. CDR3 protein: CASSSASGGKRYTF. CDR3 in DNA: TGTGCCAGTAGTTCAGCCTCAGGGGGCAAGCGCTACACCTTC. The whole variable domain, remainder taken from reference TRBV19 and TRBJ1-2, is DGGITQSPKYLFRKEGQNVTLSCEQNLNHDAMYWYRQDPGQGLRLIYYSQIVNDFQKGDIAEGYSVSREKKESFPLTVTSAQKNPTAFYLCASSSASGGKRYTFGSGTRLTVV.

CDR3 in amino acids: CASSMEDRGGYTF. The CDR3 nucleotides read TGTGCCAGCTCAATGGAAGACAGGGGTGGCTACACCTTC. This chain connects TRBV18 to TRBJ1-2, with 8 bases lining up with TRBD1. The CDR3 contains 13 residues. V dropped 5 bases and J dropped 7; count of bases not matched to a gene: 6. Per the germline V gene, CDR1 is KGHSH and CDR2 is LQKENI.

This sequence joins TRBV6-4 and TRBJ2-3; 8 bases fit TRBD2. The CDR3 consists of 14 residues. The junction had 8 bases not matched to a gene; V was cut back by 6 bases and J by 6 bases. Germline assignment: CDR1 MRHNA and CDR2 SNTAGT. CDR3 region: CASSAGTSPDTQYF. In nucleotides, the CDR3 is TGTGCCAGCAGCGCCGGGACTAGTCCCGATACGCAGTATTTT.

The J gene is TRBJ1-1, the V gene TRBV6-6, with D unclear. The germline V gene has CDR1 MNHNY and CDR2 SVGAGI (reference sequence). This CDR3 is 14 amino acids long. Trimming cost V 0 bases and J 0 bases, with 5 bases left between them. The CDR3 here is CASSYSKLNTEAFF. CDR3 nucleotide sequence: TGTGCCAGCAGTTACTCGAAGCTGAACACTGAAGCTTTCTTT.

The gene calls are TRBV28 and TRBJ2-3, with 7 bases fitting TRBD2. V shed 3 bases and J 4 bases; nucleotides not matched to a gene: 1. This CDR3 spans 13 amino acids. The V gene's germline CDR1 is MDHEN and CDR2 SYDVKM. CDR3 bases: TGTGCCAGCAGTTTGCGGGAGCCAGATACGCAGTATTTT. It codes for CASSLREPDTQYF.

The gene calls are TRBV28 and TRBJ1-1; 7 positions match TRBD1. Trimming removed 2 bases from V and 1 base from J; junction bases left unmatched: 10. Germline V gene sequence: CDR1 MDHEN, CDR2 SYDVKM. The CDR3 is 17 residues long. The CDR3 DNA is TGTGCCAGCAGTTTACCCCTCGGGAGGGGGCCGAACACTGAAGCTTTCTTT. Amino acids: CASSLPLGRGPNTEAFF.

The rearrangement links TRBV30 to TRBJ2-5; 8 bases match TRBD2. Germline V CDR1 and CDR2: GTSNPN, SVGIG (reference sequence). V was clipped by 5 bases and J by 5 bases; unmatched bases: 4. The CDR3 is 12 amino acids. The CDR3 DNA reads TGTGCCTGGGCCTCGGGAGGGGAGACCCAGTACTTC. Translating gives CAWASGGETQYF.

This clone appeared a few times. The rearrangement uses TRBV5-6 and TRBJ2-7; possibly TRBD1 for D (6 bases). Trimming pared 1 base from V and 1 base from J, leaving 18 bases between. Germline V gives CDR1 SGHDT, CDR2 YYEEEE. The CDR3 runs 17 residues. CDR3 residues: CASSLHGGRMASYEQYF. The CDR3 DNA reads as TGTGCCAGCAGCTTGCATGGGGGCAGGATGGCTTCCTACGAGCAGTACTTC.

This chain connects TRBV28 to TRBJ2-5; no firm D call. The last part of the DNA fits TRBJ2-7 better; the J call may be wrong. The CDR3 length is 10 residues. CDR1 is MDHEN and CDR2 is SYDVKM in the germline V gene. CDR3 residues: CASSFNEQYF. DNA for the CDR3: TGTGCCAGCAGTTTCAACGAGCAGTACTTC.

This clone was counted a single time. This chain joins TRBV5-1 and TRBJ2-3; 7 bases fit TRBD1. This CDR3 region has 16 residues. Germline lookup yields CDR1 SGHRS and CDR2 YFSETQ. The V segment lost 2 bases and the J segment 0 bases; nucleotides outside the gene matches: 6. The CDR3 nucleotides are TGCGCCAGCAGCTTCCATAGACAGGGTAGCACAGATACGCAGTATTTT. It translates to CASSFHRQGSTDTQYF.

The genes are TRBV5-1 and TRBJ2-5; 7 positions agree with TRBD1. The CDR3 totals 14 residues. The germline V gene has CDR1 SGHRS and CDR2 YFSETQ. The ends lost 0 bases at V and 7 bases at J; junction bases unmatched: 6. CDR3 in amino acids: CASSLEGAGGTQYF. As DNA, the CDR3 is TGCGCCAGCAGCTTGGAGGGGGCAGGGGGGACCCAGTACTTC.